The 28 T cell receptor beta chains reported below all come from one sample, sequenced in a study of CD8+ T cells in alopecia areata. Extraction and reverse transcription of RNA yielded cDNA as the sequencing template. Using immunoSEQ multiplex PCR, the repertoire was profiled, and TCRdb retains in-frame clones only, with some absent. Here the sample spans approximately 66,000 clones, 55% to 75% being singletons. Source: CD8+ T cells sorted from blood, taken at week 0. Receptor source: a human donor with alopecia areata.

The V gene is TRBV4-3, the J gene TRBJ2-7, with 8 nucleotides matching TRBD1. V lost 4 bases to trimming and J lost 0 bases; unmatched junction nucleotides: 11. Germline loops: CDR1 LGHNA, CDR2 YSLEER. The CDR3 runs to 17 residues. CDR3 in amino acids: CASSPHPSGTGSYEQYF. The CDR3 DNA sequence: TGCGCCAGCAGCCCCCACCCCTCAGGGACAGGCTCCTACGAGCAGTACTTC.

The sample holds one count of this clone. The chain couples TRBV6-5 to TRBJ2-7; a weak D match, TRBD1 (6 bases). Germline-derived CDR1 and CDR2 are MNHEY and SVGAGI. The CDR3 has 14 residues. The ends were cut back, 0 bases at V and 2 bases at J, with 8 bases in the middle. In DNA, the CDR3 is TGTGCCAGCAGTTACTCCGGACAGACCTACGAGCAGTACTTC. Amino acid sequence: CASSYSGQTYEQYF.

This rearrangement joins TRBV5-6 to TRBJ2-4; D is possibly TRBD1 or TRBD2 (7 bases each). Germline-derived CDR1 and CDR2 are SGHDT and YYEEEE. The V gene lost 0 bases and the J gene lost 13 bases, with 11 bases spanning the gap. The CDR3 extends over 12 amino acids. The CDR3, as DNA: TGTGCCAGCAGCTTGGGCGGGGGACAGCAGTACTTC. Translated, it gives CASSLGGGQQYF.

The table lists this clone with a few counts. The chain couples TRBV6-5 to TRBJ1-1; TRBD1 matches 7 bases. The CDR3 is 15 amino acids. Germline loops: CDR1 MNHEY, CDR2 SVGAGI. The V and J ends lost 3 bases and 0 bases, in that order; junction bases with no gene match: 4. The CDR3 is CASSYQQGLNTEAFF. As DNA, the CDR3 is TGTGCCAGCAGTTATCAACAGGGGCTGAACACTGAAGCTTTCTTT.

The CDR3 loop reads CARGLADTGELFF. The CDR3 nucleotides are TGTGCCAGAGGACTAGCGGACACCGGGGAGCTGTTTTTT. V usage is TRBV2 and J usage is TRBJ2-2; TRBD2 aligns across 10 bases. The V segment lost 9 bases and the J segment 3 bases; nucleotides outside the gene matches: 1. CDR3 size: 13 residues. Germline V gene sequence: CDR1 SNHLY, CDR2 FYNNEI.

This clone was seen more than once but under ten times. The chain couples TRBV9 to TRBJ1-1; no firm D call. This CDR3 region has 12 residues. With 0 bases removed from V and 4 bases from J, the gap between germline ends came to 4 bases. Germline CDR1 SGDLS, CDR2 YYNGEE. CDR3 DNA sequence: TGTGCCAGCAGCGTAGGAGGCACTGAAGCTTTCTTT. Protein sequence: CASSVGGTEAFF.

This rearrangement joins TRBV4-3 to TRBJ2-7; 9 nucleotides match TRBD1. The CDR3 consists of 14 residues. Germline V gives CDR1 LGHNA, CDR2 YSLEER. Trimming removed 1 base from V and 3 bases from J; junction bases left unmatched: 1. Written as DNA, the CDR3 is TGCGCCAGCAGCCAAGCGGACAGGGGCTACGAGCAGTACTTC. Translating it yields CASSQADRGYEQYF.

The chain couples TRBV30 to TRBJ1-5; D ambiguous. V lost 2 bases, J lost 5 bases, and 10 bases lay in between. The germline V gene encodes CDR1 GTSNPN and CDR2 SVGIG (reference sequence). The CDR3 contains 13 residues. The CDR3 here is CAWSRDNDQPQHF. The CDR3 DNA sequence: TGTGCCTGGAGTAGAGACAACGATCAGCCCCAGCATTTT. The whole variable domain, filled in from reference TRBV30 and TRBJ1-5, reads SQTIHQWPATLVQPVGSPLSLECTVEGTSNPNLYWYRQAAGRGLQLLFYSVGIGQISSEVPQNLSASRPQDRQFILSSKKLLLSDSGFYLCAWSRDNDQPQHFGDGTRLSIL.

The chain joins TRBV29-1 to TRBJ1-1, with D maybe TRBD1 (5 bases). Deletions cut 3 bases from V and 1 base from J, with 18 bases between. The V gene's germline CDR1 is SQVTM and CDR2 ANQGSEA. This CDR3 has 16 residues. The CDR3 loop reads CSVESGAGHGNTEAFF. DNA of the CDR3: TGCAGCGTTGAGTCCGGGGCAGGGCATGGGAACACTGAAGCTTTCTTT.

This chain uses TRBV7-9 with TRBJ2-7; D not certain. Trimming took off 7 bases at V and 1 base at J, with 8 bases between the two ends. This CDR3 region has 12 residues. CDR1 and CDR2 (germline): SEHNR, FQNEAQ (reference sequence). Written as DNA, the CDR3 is TGTGCCAGCACTCACGAATCCTACGAGCAGTACTTC. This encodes CASTHESYEQYF.

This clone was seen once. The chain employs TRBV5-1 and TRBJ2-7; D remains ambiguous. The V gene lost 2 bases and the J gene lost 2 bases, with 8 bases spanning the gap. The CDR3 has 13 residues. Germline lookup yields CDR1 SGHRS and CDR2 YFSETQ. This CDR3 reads CASSFGTTYEQYF. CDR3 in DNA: TGCGCCAGCAGCTTCGGCACCACCTACGAGCAGTACTTC.

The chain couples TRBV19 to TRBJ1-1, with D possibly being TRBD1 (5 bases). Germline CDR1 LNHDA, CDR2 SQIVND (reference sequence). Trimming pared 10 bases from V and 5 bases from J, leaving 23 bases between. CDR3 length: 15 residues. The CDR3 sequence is CATWAADQGGTEAFF. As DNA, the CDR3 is TGTGCCACATGGGCGGCGGACCAGGGCGGGACTGAAGCTTTCTTT. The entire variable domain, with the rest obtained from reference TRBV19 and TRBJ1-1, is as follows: DGGITQSPKYLFRKEGQNVTLSCEQNLNHDAMYWYRQDPGQGLRLIYYSQIVNDFQKGDIAEGYSVSREKKESFPLTVTSAQKNPTAFYLCATWAADQGGTEAFFGQGTRLTVV.

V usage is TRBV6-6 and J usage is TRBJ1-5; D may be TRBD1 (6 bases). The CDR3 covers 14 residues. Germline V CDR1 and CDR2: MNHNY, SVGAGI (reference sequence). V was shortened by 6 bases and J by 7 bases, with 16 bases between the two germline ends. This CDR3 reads CASREGESGQPQHF. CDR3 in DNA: TGTGCCAGCAGGGAGGGGGAATCGGGACAGCCCCAGCATTTT.

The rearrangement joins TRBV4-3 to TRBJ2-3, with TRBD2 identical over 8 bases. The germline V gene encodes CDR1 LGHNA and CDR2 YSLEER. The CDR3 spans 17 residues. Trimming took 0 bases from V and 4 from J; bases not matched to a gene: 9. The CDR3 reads CASSQDAAGDPPDTQYF. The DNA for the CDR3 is TGCGCCAGCAGCCAAGATGCAGCGGGAGACCCCCCAGATACGCAGTATTTT.

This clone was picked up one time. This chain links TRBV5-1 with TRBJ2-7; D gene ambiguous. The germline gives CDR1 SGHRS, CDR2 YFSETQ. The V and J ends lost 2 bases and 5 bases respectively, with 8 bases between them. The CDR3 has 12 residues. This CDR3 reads CASSFGSHEQYF. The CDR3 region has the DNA TGCGCCAGCAGCTTCGGGTCCCACGAGCAGTACTTC.

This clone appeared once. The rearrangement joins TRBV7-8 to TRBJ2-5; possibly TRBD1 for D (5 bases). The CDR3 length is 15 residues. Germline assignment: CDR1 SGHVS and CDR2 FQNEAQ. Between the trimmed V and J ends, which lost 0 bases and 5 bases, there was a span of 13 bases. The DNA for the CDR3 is TGTGCCAGCAGCTTAGCGAAAGGGGTTTGGGAGACCCAGTACTTC. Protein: CASSLAKGVWETQYF.

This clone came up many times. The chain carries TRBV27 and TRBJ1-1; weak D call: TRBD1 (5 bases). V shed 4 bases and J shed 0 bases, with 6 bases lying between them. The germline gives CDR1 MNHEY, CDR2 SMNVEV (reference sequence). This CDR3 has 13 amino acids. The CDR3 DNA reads TGTGCCAGCAGTTCGACAGTGAACACTGAAGCTTTCTTT. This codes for CASSSTVNTEAFF.

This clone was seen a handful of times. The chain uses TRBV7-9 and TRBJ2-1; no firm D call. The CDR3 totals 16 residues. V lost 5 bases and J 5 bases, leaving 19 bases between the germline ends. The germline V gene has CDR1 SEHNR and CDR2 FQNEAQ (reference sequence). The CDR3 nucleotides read TGTGCCAGCAGCCTACCCGGAATGCGCGCAGACAATGAGCAGTTCTTC. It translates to CASSLPGMRADNEQFF.

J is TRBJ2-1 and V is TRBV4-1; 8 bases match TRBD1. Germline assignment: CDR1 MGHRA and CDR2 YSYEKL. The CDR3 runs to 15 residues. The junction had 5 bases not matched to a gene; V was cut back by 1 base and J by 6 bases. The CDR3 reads CASSQVGTGINEQFF. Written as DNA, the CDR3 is TGCGCCAGCAGCCAAGTCGGGACAGGCATCAATGAGCAGTTCTTC.

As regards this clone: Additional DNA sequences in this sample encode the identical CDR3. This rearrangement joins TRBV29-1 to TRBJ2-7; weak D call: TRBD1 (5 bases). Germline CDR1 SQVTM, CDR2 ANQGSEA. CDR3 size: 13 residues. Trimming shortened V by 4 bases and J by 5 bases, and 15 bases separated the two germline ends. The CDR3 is CSVVWQGRNEQYF. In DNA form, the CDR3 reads TGCAGCGTTGTTTGGCAGGGTCGAAACGAGCAGTACTTC.

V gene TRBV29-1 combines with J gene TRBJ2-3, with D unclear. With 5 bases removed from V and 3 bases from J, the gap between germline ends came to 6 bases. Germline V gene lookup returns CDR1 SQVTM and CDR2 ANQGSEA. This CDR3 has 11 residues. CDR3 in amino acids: CSVLQTDTQYF. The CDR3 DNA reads TGCAGCGTTCTGCAGACAGATACGCAGTATTTT.

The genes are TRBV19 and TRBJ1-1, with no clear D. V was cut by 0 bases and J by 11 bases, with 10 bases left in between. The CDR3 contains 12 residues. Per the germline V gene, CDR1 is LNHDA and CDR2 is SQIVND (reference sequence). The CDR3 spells CASSIDPSMAFF. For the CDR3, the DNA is TGTGCCAGTAGTATAGACCCTAGCATGGCTTTCTTT.

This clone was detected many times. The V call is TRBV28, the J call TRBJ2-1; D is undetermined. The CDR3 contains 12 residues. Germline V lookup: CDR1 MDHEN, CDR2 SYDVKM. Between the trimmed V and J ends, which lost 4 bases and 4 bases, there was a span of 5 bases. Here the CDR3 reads CASSSRYNEQFF. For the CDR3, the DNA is TGTGCCAGCAGTTCCCGGTACAATGAGCAGTTCTTC.

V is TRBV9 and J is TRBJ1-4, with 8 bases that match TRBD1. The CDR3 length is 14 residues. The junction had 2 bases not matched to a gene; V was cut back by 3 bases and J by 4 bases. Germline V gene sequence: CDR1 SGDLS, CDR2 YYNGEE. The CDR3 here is CASSADRDNEKLFF. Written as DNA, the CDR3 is TGTGCCAGCAGCGCGGACAGGGATAATGAAAAACTGTTTTTT.

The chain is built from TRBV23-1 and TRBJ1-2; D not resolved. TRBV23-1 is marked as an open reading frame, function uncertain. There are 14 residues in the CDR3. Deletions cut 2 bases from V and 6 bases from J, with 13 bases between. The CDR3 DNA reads TGCGCCAGCAGTCAACCAGTTAACGTCGATGGCTACACCTTC. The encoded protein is CASSQPVNVDGYTF.

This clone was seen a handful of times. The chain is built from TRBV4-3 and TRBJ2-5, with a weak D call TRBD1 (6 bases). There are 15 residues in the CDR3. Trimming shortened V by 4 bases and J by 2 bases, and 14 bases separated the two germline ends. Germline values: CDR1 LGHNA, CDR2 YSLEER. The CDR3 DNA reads TGCGCCAGCAGCCCAGGGGCCAACCCTCAAGAGACCCAGTACTTC. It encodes CASSPGANPQETQYF.

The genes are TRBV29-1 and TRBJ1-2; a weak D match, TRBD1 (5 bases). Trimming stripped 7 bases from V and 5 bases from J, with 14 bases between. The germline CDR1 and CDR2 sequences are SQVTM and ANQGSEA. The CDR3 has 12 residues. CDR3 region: CSDGGGDYGYTF. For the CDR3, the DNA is TGCAGCGACGGTGGAGGGGATTATGGCTACACCTTC.

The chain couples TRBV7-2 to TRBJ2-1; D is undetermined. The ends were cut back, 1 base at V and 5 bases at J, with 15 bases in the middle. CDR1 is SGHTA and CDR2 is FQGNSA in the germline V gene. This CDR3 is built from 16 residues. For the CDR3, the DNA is TGTGCCAGCAGCTTAGACGAGCCGCCACCACACAATGAGCAGTTCTTC. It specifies CASSLDEPPPHNEQFF.